Reported below is one T cell receptor beta chain. Its antigen is as yet unknown. These data are taken from a study of CD8+ T cells in alopecia areata. Whole-study results and caveats: Unlike in mice, where it was clearer, TCR sharing across patients was less clear, possibly HLA-related.

As the sequencing template, cDNA was produced by extracting RNA and reverse transcribing it. Using immunoSEQ multiplex PCR, the repertoire was profiled, and TCRdb retains in-frame clones only, with some absent. In the table there are around 50,000 clones, about 96% of which are singletons. Sequencing used CD8+ T cells sorted from blood, obtained at week 0. The clonotype comes from a human donor with alopecia areata.

For the CDR3, the DNA is TGCGCCAGCAGCCAAGATGTACTGGACCTGGCGGGGACAGATACGCAGTATTTT. It translates to CASSQDVLDLAGTDTQYF. This chain joins TRBV4-3 and TRBJ2-3; a weak D match, TRBD2 (6 bases). Looked up from germline, CDR1 is LGHNA and CDR2 is YSLEER. The CDR3 is 18 amino acids. The V end was cut by 0 bases, the J end by 3 bases, with 19 bases between.